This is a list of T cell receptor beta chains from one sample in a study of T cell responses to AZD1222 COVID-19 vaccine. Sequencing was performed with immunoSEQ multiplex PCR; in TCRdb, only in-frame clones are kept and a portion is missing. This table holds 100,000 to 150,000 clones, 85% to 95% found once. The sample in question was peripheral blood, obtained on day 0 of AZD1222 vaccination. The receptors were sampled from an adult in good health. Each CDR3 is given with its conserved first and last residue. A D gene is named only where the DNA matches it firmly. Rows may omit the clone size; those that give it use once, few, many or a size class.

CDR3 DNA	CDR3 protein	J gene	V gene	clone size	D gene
TGCGCCAGCGCGAAGGCCAATGAGCAGTTCTTC	CASAKANEQFF	TRBJ2-1	TRBV5-1	.	.
TGTGCCAGCAGTATAGGGGGCAACGAGCAGTACTTC	CASSIGGNEQYF	TRBJ2-7	TRBV12-3/TRBV12-4	.	TRBD1
TGTGCCAGCAGCAACCCCGGGCGGGGGCTGGGAGAGACCCAGTACTTC	CASSNPGRGLGETQYF	TRBJ2-5	TRBV9	once	.
TGTGCCACGAGGGGGTCTCCCGGAAACACCATATATTTT	CATRGSPGNTIYF	TRBJ1-3	TRBV24-1	.	.
TGTGCCAGCTCACCATCAGGGGGAAATCCCTACGAGCAGTACTTC	CASSPSGGNPYEQYF	TRBJ2-7	TRBV18	few	TRBD1
TGTGCCAGCAGCGTAGGAAAGTTGGAGACCCAGTACTTC	CASSVGKLETQYF	TRBJ2-5	TRBV9	.	.
TGTGCCAGCTCACCACTCGAGGTCCGAAACTCTGGAAACACCATATATTTT	CASSPLEVRNSGNTIYF	TRBJ1-3	TRBV18	.	.
TGTGCCAGCAGCGTAGCCAGACAGGCGACCTCTGGAAACACCATATATTTT	CASSVARQATSGNTIYF	TRBJ1-3	TRBV9	once	.
TGTGCCAGCAGCAAAGCCGGGAACACTGAAGCTTTCTTT	CASSKAGNTEAFF	TRBJ1-1	TRBV14	.	.
TGTGCCAGCAGTTCCCCCCCCTGGACTGGGAACACTGAAGCTTTCTTT	CASSSPPWTGNTEAFF	TRBJ1-1	TRBV27	.	.
TGTGCCAGCAATAAACAGGTTAATGAAAAACTGTTTTTT	CASNKQVNEKLFF	TRBJ1-4	TRBV2	.	.
TGTGCCAGCAGACCGGGACAGTACTATGGCTACACCTTC	CASRPGQYYGYTF	TRBJ1-2	TRBV27	.	TRBD1
TGTGCCAGCAGCTTAGAACAGGGTGGCCGGGACAGGGGGTGGCAGCCCCAGCATTTT	CASSLEQGGRDRGWQPQHF	TRBJ1-5	TRBV7-2	.	TRBD1
TGTGCCAGCAGTACCGGGACTAGTTCAGCATCCCCGGATACGCAGTATTTT	CASSTGTSSASPDTQYF	TRBJ2-3	TRBV27	.	TRBD2
TGTGCCAGCAGCTTATACCTGGGCACTGAAGCTTTCTTT	CASSLYLGTEAFF	TRBJ1-1	TRBV7-9	.	.
TGTGCCAGCAGCCAAGGGACAGGGGCGACTAATGAAAAACTGTTTTTT	CASSQGTGATNEKLFF	TRBJ1-4	TRBV3-1/TRBV3-2	.	TRBD1
TGTGCCAGCAGTGAAGCAATACCGAACACTGAAGCTTTCTTT	CASSEAIPNTEAFF	TRBJ1-1	TRBV6-1	.	.
TGTGCCAGCAGTTTATCGGTACAGATTAATGAAAAACTGTTTTTT	CASSLSVQINEKLFF	TRBJ1-4	TRBV27	.	.
TGCGCCAGCAGGTTTGAACCCACTACCTACGAGCAGTACTTC	CASRFEPTTYEQYF	TRBJ2-7	TRBV5-1	.	.